This is a list of T cell receptor beta chains from one sample in a study of cytomegalovirus exposure and HLA in healthy donors. TCRdb's table, derived via immunoSEQ multiplex PCR, lists solely in-frame clones and lacks some. The profile shows 100,000 to 150,000 clones, approximately 80% of them singletons. Sequencing input: PBMCs. Source of these receptors: a woman under 30 in good health and CMV-seropositive. Each CDR3 is given with its conserved first and last residue. The order of the fields is V gene, D gene, clone size, J gene, CDR3 DNA, CDR3 protein. A D gene is named only where the DNA matches it firmly. The size of a clone is reported for some rows only, either as once, few or many, or as a class for expanded clones.

V: TRBV27
D: TRBD1
size: -
J: TRBJ2-7
DNA: TGTGCCAGCAGTGGTACAGGGGGCGAGCAGTACTTC
CDR3: CASSGTGGEQYF

V: TRBV29-1
D: TRBD2
size: -
J: TRBJ2-7
DNA: TGCAGCGTTGCAGTTAGCGGGGGCGATCAGTACTTC
CDR3: CSVAVSGGDQYF

V: TRBV9
D: TRBD2
size: -
J: TRBJ2-3
DNA: TGTGCCAGCGGGTTTAGCGGGGGGATGTCAGATACGCAGTATTTT
CDR3: CASGFSGGMSDTQYF

V: TRBV2
D: -
size: -
J: TRBJ2-3
DNA: TGTGCCAGCAGCGGAGGACGGATGGACACAGATACGCAGTATTTT
CDR3: CASSGGRMDTDTQYF

V: TRBV28
D: -
size: -
J: TRBJ1-5
DNA: TGTGCCAGCACCTCCCTCCCGTCGAGCAATCAGCCCCAGCATTTT
CDR3: CASTSLPSSNQPQHF

V: TRBV6-5
D: -
size: -
J: TRBJ1-1
DNA: TGTGCCAGCAGGCTCGAACAGGGTAACACTGAAGCTTTCTTT
CDR3: CASRLEQGNTEAFF

V: TRBV11-2
D: TRBD2
size: once
J: TRBJ2-3
DNA: TGTGCCAGCAGCTTAGCGGGGGGTATAGATACGCAGTATTTT
CDR3: CASSLAGGIDTQYF

V: TRBV5-1
D: TRBD2
size: -
J: TRBJ2-1
DNA: TGCGCCAGCAGCTTGGTGGCTAGCGGGAGCTACAATGAGCAGTTCTTC
CDR3: CASSLVASGSYNEQFF

V: TRBV5-1
D: -
size: -
J: TRBJ2-1
DNA: TGCGCCACCAAGGAGGGGGGGGGCTACAATGAGCAGTTCTTC
CDR3: CATKEGGGYNEQFF

V: TRBV27
D: TRBD1
size: -
J: TRBJ2-1
DNA: TGTGCCAGCAGTTTATCGGCAGGGGGTTACAATGAGCAGTTCTTC
CDR3: CASSLSAGGYNEQFF

V: TRBV7-6
D: TRBD2
size: -
J: TRBJ2-1
DNA: TGTGCCAGCAGCTTTGTTAGCGGGGGCCGCAATGAGCAGTTCTTC
CDR3: CASSFVSGGRNEQFF

V: TRBV25-1
D: -
size: few
J: TRBJ2-1
DNA: TGTGCCAGCAGTTCCCGGGATCATGGTTCCTACAATGAGCAGTTCTTC
CDR3: CASSSRDHGSYNEQFF

V: TRBV15
D: -
size: -
J: TRBJ2-4
DNA: TGTGCCACCAGCAGGGAAAGACTCGTGAGTGAAAACATTCAGTACTTC
CDR3: CATSRERLVSENIQYF

V: TRBV5-5
D: -
size: -
J: TRBJ2-1
DNA: TGTGCCAGCAGCTTACCGTTTCGGAGTGAGCAGTTCTTC
CDR3: CASSLPFRSEQFF

V: TRBV7-2
D: -
size: few
J: TRBJ1-6
DNA: TGTGCCAGCAGCTGGGGAGGGGTTAATAATTCACCCCTCCACTTT
CDR3: CASSWGGVNNSPLHF

V: TRBV29-1
D: TRBD1
size: -
J: TRBJ1-1
DNA: TGCAGCACCGTACAGGGGGCGAACACTGAAGCTTTCTTT
CDR3: CSTVQGANTEAFF

V: TRBV5-1
D: -
size: -
J: TRBJ2-5
DNA: TGCGCCAGCAGCACGGAGGGCCAAGAGACCCAGTACTTC
CDR3: CASSTEGQETQYF

V: TRBV19
D: TRBD2
size: once
J: TRBJ2-5
DNA: TGTGCCAGTAGTAAGGTAGCGGGGCAACAAGAGACCCAGTACTTC
CDR3: CASSKVAGQQETQYF

V: TRBV7-3
D: TRBD2
size: -
J: TRBJ2-3
DNA: TGTGCCAGCAGCACTACTGGCGGGGGGGCAAATACGCAGTATTTT
CDR3: CASSTTGGGANTQYF

V: TRBV28
D: TRBD2
size: -
J: TRBJ2-7
DNA: TGTGCCAGCAGTTCGTCGGTGACAGGGCCCCCCACTAGCGGGGGGGCGTACGAGCAGTACTTC
CDR3: CASSSSVTGPPTSGGAYEQYF

V: TRBV30
D: -
size: -
J: TRBJ2-7
DNA: TGTGCCTGGAGTGTTGGGGGCCCCACCTACTACGAGCAGTACTTC
CDR3: CAWSVGGPTYYEQYF

V: TRBV29-1
D: -
size: -
J: TRBJ1-2
DNA: TGCAGCGTTGGGGAGGGCCGTGGGCATGGCTACACCTTC
CDR3: CSVGEGRGHGYTF

V: TRBV10-2
D: -
size: -
J: TRBJ1-3
DNA: TGCGCCAGCAGTGACCCGAGCTCTGGAAACACCATATATTTT
CDR3: CASSDPSSGNTIYF

V: TRBV4-1
D: -
size: -
J: TRBJ1-2
DNA: TGCGCCAGCAGCCAATCCGCGGGGGGGGCAGGTGGCTACACCTTC
CDR3: CASSQSAGGAGGYTF

V: TRBV5-1
D: -
size: -
J: TRBJ2-2
DNA: TGCGCCAGCAGCGCGGCCCTAGCGATCGGCACCGGGGAGCTGTTTTTT
CDR3: CASSAALAIGTGELFF

V: TRBV2
D: -
size: -
J: TRBJ1-2
DNA: TGTGCCAGCAGTCAGGGCAGGATTAACTATGGCTACACCTTC
CDR3: CASSQGRINYGYTF

V: TRBV19
D: -
size: once
J: TRBJ2-2
DNA: TGTGCCAGTAGTTTAGGGCTCACCACCGGGGAGCTGTTTTTT
CDR3: CASSLGLTTGELFF

V: TRBV30
D: -
size: -
J: TRBJ2-5
DNA: TGTGCCTGGATCCGAGGGGGAGGGGAGACCCAGTACTTC
CDR3: CAWIRGGGETQYF

V: TRBV19
D: -
size: -
J: TRBJ2-5
DNA: TGTGCCAGTAGGTACGGAGCGGCCCAGTACTTC
CDR3: CASRYGAAQYF

V: TRBV5-1
D: -
size: -
J: TRBJ2-3
DNA: TGCGCCAGCAGCTTCTGGGCTAGCGCAGATAGCACAGATACGCAGTATTTT
CDR3: CASSFWASADSTDTQYF

V: TRBV14
D: TRBD2
size: once
J: TRBJ2-1
DNA: TGTGCCAGCAGCCACGCGACTAGCGGGTTTAATGAGCAGTTCTTC
CDR3: CASSHATSGFNEQFF

V: TRBV6-5
D: -
size: -
J: TRBJ2-7
DNA: TGTGCCAGCAGTTACTCGACCGGGGACGAGCAGTACTTC
CDR3: CASSYSTGDEQYF

V: TRBV11-3
D: -
size: -
J: TRBJ2-3
DNA: TGTGCCAGCAGCTTAGGAGGCGGGAGCACAGATACGCAGTATTTT
CDR3: CASSLGGGSTDTQYF

V: TRBV2
D: TRBD1
size: -
J: TRBJ1-2
DNA: TGTGCCAGCAGTCCACTTCTGACAGGGCTAGGTAACTATGGCTACACCTTC
CDR3: CASSPLLTGLGNYGYTF

V: TRBV9
D: TRBD2
size: -
J: TRBJ2-1
DNA: TGTGCCAGCACCAGAGCGGGGGCGACCTACAATGAGCAGTTCTTC
CDR3: CASTRAGATYNEQFF

V: TRBV5-4
D: -
size: -
J: TRBJ2-7
DNA: TGTGCCAGCAGCGCGGGACCTGGGACCTACGAGCAGTACTTC
CDR3: CASSAGPGTYEQYF

V: TRBV23-1
D: -
size: -
J: TRBJ1-5
DNA: TGCGCCAGCGACGAGGTCCATAGCAATCAGCCCCAGCATTTT
CDR3: CASDEVHSNQPQHF

V: TRBV5-6
D: -
size: -
J: TRBJ2-2
DNA: TGTGCCAGCAGCTTTAACAAGAACACCGGGGAGCTGTTTTTT
CDR3: CASSFNKNTGELFF

V: TRBV4-1
D: TRBD1
size: -
J: TRBJ2-1
DNA: TGCGCCAGCAGCTCCTGGATAGGGACAGGGTTGCATGAGCAGTTCTTC
CDR3: CASSSWIGTGLHEQFF

V: TRBV30
D: -
size: -
J: TRBJ1-5
DNA: TGTGCCTGGAGCGCAGGGGCCTCCGGCACAAATCAGCCCCAGCATTTT
CDR3: CAWSAGASGTNQPQHF

V: TRBV14
D: TRBD1
size: -
J: TRBJ1-4
DNA: TGTGCCAGCAGTTTCACAGGGGGCGAAAAACTGTTTTTT
CDR3: CASSFTGGEKLFF

V: TRBV7-2
D: TRBD2
size: -
J: TRBJ2-7
DNA: TGTGCCAGCAGCTATAGCGGGGGCCTCTCCTACGAGCAGTACTTC
CDR3: CASSYSGGLSYEQYF

V: TRBV25-1
D: -
size: many
J: TRBJ2-6
DNA: TGTGCCAGCAGTCTCCCTTCCGAGTCTGGGGCCAACGTCCTGACTTTC
CDR3: CASSLPSESGANVLTF

V: TRBV4-1
D: -
size: -
J: TRBJ2-1
DNA: TGCGCCAGCAGCCAAGACGGGGTTAACAATGAGCAGTTCTTC
CDR3: CASSQDGVNNEQFF

V: TRBV7-9
D: TRBD1
size: -
J: TRBJ2-3
DNA: TGTGCTAGCAGCCTGGAGGAGGGGACAGGCCCATCGTCGGATACGCAGTATTTT
CDR3: CASSLEEGTGPSSDTQYF

V: TRBV15
D: TRBD2
size: -
J: TRBJ2-1
DNA: TGTGCCACCAGCGCCACCGGGACTAGTTCCTCCAATGAGCAGTTCTTC
CDR3: CATSATGTSSSNEQFF

V: TRBV10-2
D: -
size: -
J: TRBJ1-5
DNA: TGCGCCAGCTCGGAGGGAGACAACCAGCCCCAGCATTTT
CDR3: CASSEGDNQPQHF

V: TRBV19
D: -
size: -
J: TRBJ2-7
DNA: TGTGCCAGTACCATGGGAGGTTCCTACGAGCAGTACTTC
CDR3: CASTMGGSYEQYF

V: TRBV6-1
D: TRBD1
size: -
J: TRBJ1-6
DNA: TGTGCCAGCAGTCCTAATGACAGGGTGGATTCACCCCTCCACTTT
CDR3: CASSPNDRVDSPLHF

V: TRBV11-2
D: -
size: -
J: TRBJ1-2
DNA: TGTGCCAGCAGCAGACTTGGGGCGGACGGCTACACCTTC
CDR3: CASSRLGADGYTF

V: TRBV2
D: -
size: -
J: TRBJ1-5
DNA: TGTGCCAGCAGTGCCTTTGCCGGAGAGGAGCCCCAGCATTTT
CDR3: CASSAFAGEEPQHF

V: TRBV2
D: TRBD2
size: -
J: TRBJ2-5
DNA: TGTGCCAGCAGTGAGGGGGCGGGGGGCCAAGAGACCCAGTACTTC
CDR3: CASSEGAGGQETQYF

V: TRBV9
D: -
size: -
J: TRBJ1-4
DNA: TGTGCCAGCAGCGTAGGCGGGGGTTATAATGAAAAACTGTTTTTT
CDR3: CASSVGGGYNEKLFF

V: TRBV30
D: -
size: -
J: TRBJ2-5
DNA: TGTGCCGGAGCGGCGACCTGGGAGACCCAGTACTTC
CDR3: CAGAATWETQYF

V: TRBV6-5
D: -
size: -
J: TRBJ1-3
DNA: TGTGCCAGCAGTTACGCCGGGGGAAACACCATATATTTT
CDR3: CASSYAGGNTIYF

V: TRBV7-3
D: -
size: -
J: TRBJ2-3
DNA: TGTGCCAGCAGCTTAACCTACACAGATACGCAGTATTTT
CDR3: CASSLTYTDTQYF

V: TRBV7-2
D: -
size: -
J: TRBJ2-4
DNA: TGTGCCAGCAGTATTGGGGGGGCAGGCAAAGACATTCAGTACTTC
CDR3: CASSIGGAGKDIQYF

V: TRBV6-4
D: TRBD1
size: -
J: TRBJ2-7
DNA: TGTGCCAGCAGGGAGAGGAGGGACAGGGGGCAAGGTCGGTCCTACGAGCAGTACTTC
CDR3: CASRERRDRGQGRSYEQYF

V: TRBV6-5
D: -
size: -
J: TRBJ1-3
DNA: TGTGCCAGCAGTCTTACAGGGTATGGAAACACCATATATTTT
CDR3: CASSLTGYGNTIYF